The clone carrying this TCR beta chain was counted ten times or more. Its specificity is unknown. The authors built TCR beta libraries using iRepertoire HTBI primers and Arm-PCR of CDR3 regions. TCRdb re-derived calls from the multiplex PCR reads in MiXCR, one entry per CDR3 protein. The table has hundreds of thousands of distinct CDR3 sequences, 15% to 19% seen once. This specimen comes from a study of regulatory T cells in long-lasting Graves disease. Time point given: newly diagnosed GD, antithyroid drugs for less than 3 months. PBMCs provided the RNA from which the TCR library was made. Patients came through an endocrinology department, and that department was in Xi'an, China. Broader study findings: Persistent Graves' patients possessed reduced TCR diversity relative to recently diagnosed ones. Persistent patients shared 2,741 public clonotypes among themselves. Newly diagnosed patients shared fewer, at more than 850.

This specimen was peripheral blood mononuclear cells (PBMCs), taken at new diagnosis, from a patient treated with antithyroid drugs. This sequence originates from a female donor with Graves disease.

CDR3 amino acids: CASSLSGVNTGELFF. CDR3 nucleotide sequence: TGTGCCAGCAGCTTGAGCGGGGTGAACACCGGGGAGCTGTTTTTT. The chain combines TRBV11-2 with TRBJ2-2; 7 positions match TRBD2. The CDR3 runs 15 residues. The germline gives CDR1 SGHAT, CDR2 FQNNGV. V shed 3 bases, J shed 1 base, and the junction held 2 bases outside the gene matches. The full variable domain, in which reference TRBV11-2 and TRBJ2-2 provide the parts outside the CDR3, is EAGVAQSPRYKIIEKRQSVAFWCNPISGHATLYWYQQILGQGPKLLIQFQNNGVVDDSQLPKDRFSAERLKGVDSTLKIQPAKLEDSAVYLCASSLSGVNTGELFFGEGSRLTVL.